This TCR beta chain appears in the sequencing data of a study of beta chain features in type 1 diabetes. Points from the study as a whole: Fewer insertions but more deletions were seen at VDJ junctions in type 1 diabetes patients.

With respect to this clone: The antigen remains undetermined.

Expressed TCRB transcripts were sequenced after all isolated RNA was converted to cDNA. Generated by immunoSEQ multiplex PCR, the TCRdb table keeps only in-frame clones and is missing some. The data contain about 40,000 clones, 64% of them singletons. CDR3 length equals 13 residues. V lost 1 base and J lost 6, with 7 bases in between. Germline CDR1 is SGHTA and CDR2 is FQGNSA. Sequencing was carried out using Tregs from blood. The chain carries TRBV7-2 and TRBJ2-1; D ambiguous. The source of this sequence is a woman aged 30 to 39 in good health. This CDR3 reads CASSLGSGNEQFF. DNA of the CDR3: TGTGCCAGCAGCTTAGGATCGGGCAATGAGCAGTTCTTC.